This T cell receptor (beta chain) was sequenced during a study of blood T cells in healthy people across ages. Findings and limits, study-wide: Across samples, TCR beta diversity tracked strongly with naive T cell percentage. There were more naive CD4+ cells and higher diversity in long-lived donors than in aged donors. Not knowing donor CMV status may have confounded expanded clonotype changes. Age advanced and TCR beta diversity per million T cells fell, roughly linearly.

With a J-beta primer mix and a sample-barcoded 5' primer, a second PCR ran 7 to 11 cycles. A single record per CDR3 protein comes from TCRdb applying MiXCR to the 5' RACE reads. This sample carries 1.5 million to 2 million distinct CDR3 sequences, roughly 30% of them seen once, and the ten largest clones take roughly 8.2%. About this clonotype: The antigen remains unidentified.

The specimen was blood. The sequence was collected from a woman aged 25 to 45 in good health.

The CDR3 nucleotides are TGTGCCAGCGGCGGGCGTTATTCCTACGAGCAGTACTTC. Amino acids: CASGGRYSYEQYF. This sequence joins TRBV6-5 and TRBJ2-7; TRBD2 is a possible D gene (5 bases). This CDR3 spans 13 amino acids. Germline CDR1 and CDR2: MNHEY and SVGAGI. Deletions cut 8 bases from V and 1 base from J, with 12 bases between.